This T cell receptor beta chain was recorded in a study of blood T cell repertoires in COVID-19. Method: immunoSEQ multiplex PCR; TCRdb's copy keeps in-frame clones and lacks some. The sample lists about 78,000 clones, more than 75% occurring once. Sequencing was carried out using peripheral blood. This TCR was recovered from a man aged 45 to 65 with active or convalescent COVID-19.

The CDR3 here is CASRDRGTGETQYF. DNA of the CDR3: TGTGCCAGCAGAGACAGGGGAACTGGGGAGACCCAGTACTTC. The V and J genes are TRBV27 and TRBJ2-5; 8 bases line up with TRBD1. V shed 6 bases, J shed 5 bases, and the junction held 8 bases outside the gene matches. Germline CDR1 is MNHEY and CDR2 is SMNVEV (reference sequence). This CDR3 spans 14 amino acids.